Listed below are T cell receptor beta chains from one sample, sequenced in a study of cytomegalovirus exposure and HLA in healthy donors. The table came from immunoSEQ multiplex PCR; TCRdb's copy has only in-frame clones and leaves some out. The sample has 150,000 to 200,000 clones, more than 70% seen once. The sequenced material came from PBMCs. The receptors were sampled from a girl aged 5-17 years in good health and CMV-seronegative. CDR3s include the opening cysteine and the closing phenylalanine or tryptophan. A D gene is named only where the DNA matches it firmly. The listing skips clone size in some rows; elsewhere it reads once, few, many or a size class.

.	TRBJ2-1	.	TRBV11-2	CASSLGDRNEQFF	TGTGCCAGCAGCTTAGGTGACAGGAATGAGCAGTTCTTC
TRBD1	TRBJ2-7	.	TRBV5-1	CASSALVGQGAYEQYF	TGCGCCAGCAGCGCCCTTGTAGGGCAGGGGGCCTACGAGCAGTACTTC
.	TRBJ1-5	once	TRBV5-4	CASSPPEGPQHF	TGTGCCAGCAGCCCTCCGGAGGGGCCCCAGCATTTT
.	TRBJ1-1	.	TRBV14	CASSQYQGRRSETEAFF	TGTGCCAGCAGCCAATATCAGGGGCGTCGATCGGAGACTGAAGCTTTCTTT
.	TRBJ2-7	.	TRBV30	CAWEDGVLGEQYF	TGTGCCTGGGAGGACGGGGTTTTAGGCGAGCAGTACTTC
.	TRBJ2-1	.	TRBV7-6	CASSLAAGSYNEQFF	TGTGCCAGCAGCTTAGCGGCGGGATCCTACAATGAGCAGTTCTTC
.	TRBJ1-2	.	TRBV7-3	CASSLTGGASYTF	TGTGCCAGCAGCTTAACCGGGGGGGCCTCCTACACCTTC
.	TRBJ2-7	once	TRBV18	CASSTLDGPYEQYF	TGTGCCAGCTCGACACTAGACGGTCCGTACGAGCAGTACTTC
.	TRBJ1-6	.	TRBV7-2	CASSPGTLNNSPLHF	TGTGCCAGCAGCCCAGGGACATTGAATAATTCACCCCTCCACTTT
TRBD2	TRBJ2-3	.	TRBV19	CASSISSTSDTDTQYF	TGTGCCAGTAGTATATCCTCGACTAGCGACACAGATACGCAGTATTTT
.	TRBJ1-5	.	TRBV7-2	CASSFYQGGNQPQHF	TGTGCCAGCAGCTTCTACCAGGGCGGCAATCAGCCCCAGCATTTT
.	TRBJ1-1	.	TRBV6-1	CASSDIRQMNTEAFF	TGTGCCAGCAGTGATATCCGACAGATGAACACTGAAGCTTTCTTT
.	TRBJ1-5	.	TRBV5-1	CASSLSGIGQPQHF	TGCGCCAGCAGCTTGTCAGGGATCGGTCAGCCCCAGCATTTT
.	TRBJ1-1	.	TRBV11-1	CASSFEHRTEAFF	TGTGCCAGCAGCTTCGAACACCGCACTGAAGCTTTCTTT
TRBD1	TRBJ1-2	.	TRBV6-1	CASSVLGGSYTF	TGTGCCAGCAGTGTTTTAGGGGGCTCCTACACCTTC
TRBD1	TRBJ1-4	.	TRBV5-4	CASSLRGLGANEKLFF	TGTGCCAGCAGCTTGAGGGGGCTGGGGGCTAATGAAAAACTGTTTTTT
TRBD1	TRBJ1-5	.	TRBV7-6	CASSPGTGVSGNQPQHF	TGTGCCAGCAGCCCCGGGACAGGGGTTTCGGGCAATCAGCCCCAGCATTTT
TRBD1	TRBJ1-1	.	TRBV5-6	CASSPGQGIEAFF	TGTGCCAGCAGCCCAGGACAGGGGATTGAAGCTTTCTTT
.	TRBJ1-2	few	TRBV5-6	CASSLASANYYTF	TGTGCCAGCAGCTTGGCCAGTGCGAACTACTACACCTTC
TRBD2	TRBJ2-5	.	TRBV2	CASSPGVSGGRKETQYF	TGTGCCAGCAGTCCGGGGGTTAGCGGGGGCCGTAAAGAGACCCAGTACTTC
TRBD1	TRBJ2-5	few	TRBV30	CAWDRGRETETQYF	TGTGCCTGGGACAGGGGGCGAGAGACGGAGACCCAGTACTTC
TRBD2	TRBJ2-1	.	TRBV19	CASRRTVGLAGDNEQFF	TGTGCCAGTAGAAGGACGGTTGGACTAGCGGGGGACAATGAGCAGTTCTTC
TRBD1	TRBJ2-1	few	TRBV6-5	CASSYSGTGQFF	TGTGCCAGCAGTTACAGTGGGACAGGGCAGTTCTTC
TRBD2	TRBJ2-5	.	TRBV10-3	CAISGSSGASQTQYF	TGTGCCATCAGTGGATCTAGCGGGGCTAGCCAGACCCAGTACTTC
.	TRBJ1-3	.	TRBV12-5	CASGLVLGAGGNTIYF	TGTGCTAGTGGTTTGGTACTCGGGGCGGGGGGAAACACCATATATTTT
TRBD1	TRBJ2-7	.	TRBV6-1	CATTGGPFYEQYF	TGTGCCACCACAGGGGGCCCGTTCTACGAGCAGTACTTC
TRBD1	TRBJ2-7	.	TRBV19	CASSRDSSYEQYF	TGTGCCAGTAGCCGGGACAGCTCCTACGAGCAGTACTTC
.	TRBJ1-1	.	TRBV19	CASSIARDTEAFF	TGTGCCAGTAGTATAGCCAGGGACACTGAAGCTTTCTTT
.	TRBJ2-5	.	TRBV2	CASSVLGQGRGGETQYF	TGTGCCAGCAGTGTTCTCGGACAGGGAAGGGGAGGGGAGACCCAGTACTTC
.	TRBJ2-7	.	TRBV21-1	CASSRRDRIPYEQYF	TGTGCCAGCAGCCGACGGGACAGAATTCCCTACGAGCAGTACTTC
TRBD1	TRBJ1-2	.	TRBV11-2	CASSLSMEAGGAARQGYTF	TGTGCCAGCAGCTTAAGTATGGAGGCAGGGGGTGCGGCAAGGCAGGGCTACACCTTC
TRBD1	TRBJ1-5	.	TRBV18	CASSPLGRGKSQPQHF	TGTGCCAGCTCACCTTTAGGCAGGGGGAAGTCCCAGCCCCAGCATTTT